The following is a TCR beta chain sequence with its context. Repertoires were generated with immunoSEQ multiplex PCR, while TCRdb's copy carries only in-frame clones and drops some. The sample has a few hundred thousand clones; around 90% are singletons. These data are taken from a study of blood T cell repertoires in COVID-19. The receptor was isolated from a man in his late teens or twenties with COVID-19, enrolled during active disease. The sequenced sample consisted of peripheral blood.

The CDR3 protein is CASSTRAGEQYF. CDR3 coding DNA: TGTGCCAGCAGTACCAGGGCAGGCGAGCAGTACTTC. The genes are TRBV12-3 or TRBV12-4 and TRBJ2-7, with D possibly TRBD1 on 5 matching bases. Trimming shortened V by 5 bases and J by 6 bases, and 11 bases separated the two germline ends. The CDR3 covers 12 residues.